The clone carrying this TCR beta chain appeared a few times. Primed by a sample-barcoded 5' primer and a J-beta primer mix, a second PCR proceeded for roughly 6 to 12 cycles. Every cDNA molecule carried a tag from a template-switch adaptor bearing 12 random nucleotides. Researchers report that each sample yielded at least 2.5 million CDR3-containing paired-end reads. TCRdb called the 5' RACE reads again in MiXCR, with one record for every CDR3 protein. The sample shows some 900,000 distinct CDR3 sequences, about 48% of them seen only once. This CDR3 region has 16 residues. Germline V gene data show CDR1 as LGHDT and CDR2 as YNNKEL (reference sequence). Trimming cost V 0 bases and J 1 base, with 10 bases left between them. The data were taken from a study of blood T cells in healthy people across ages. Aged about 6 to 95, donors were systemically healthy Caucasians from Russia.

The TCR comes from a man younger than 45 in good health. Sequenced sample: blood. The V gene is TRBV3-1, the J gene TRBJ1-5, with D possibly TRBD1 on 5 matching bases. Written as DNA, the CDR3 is TGTGCCAGCAGCCAAGATACTCCAGGGAGCAATCAGCCCCAGCATTTT. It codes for CASSQDTPGSNQPQHF.